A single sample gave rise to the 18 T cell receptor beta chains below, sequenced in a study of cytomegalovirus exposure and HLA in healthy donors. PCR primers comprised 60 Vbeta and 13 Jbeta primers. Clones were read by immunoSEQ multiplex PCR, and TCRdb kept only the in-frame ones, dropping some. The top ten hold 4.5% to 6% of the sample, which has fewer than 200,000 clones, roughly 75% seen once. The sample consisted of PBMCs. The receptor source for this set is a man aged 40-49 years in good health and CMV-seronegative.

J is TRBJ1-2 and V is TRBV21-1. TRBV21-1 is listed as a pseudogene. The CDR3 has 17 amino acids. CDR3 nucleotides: TGTGCCAGCAGCAAAAAAGGCCTAGGGGAGGCAGGCTATGGCTACACCTTC. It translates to CASSKKGLGEAGYGYTF.

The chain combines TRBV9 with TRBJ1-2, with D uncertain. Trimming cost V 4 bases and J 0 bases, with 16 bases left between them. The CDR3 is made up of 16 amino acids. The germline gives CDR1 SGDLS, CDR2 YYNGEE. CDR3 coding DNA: TGTGCCAGCAGCCCTAGAGCTTCAGAGGCTAACTATGGCTACACCTTC. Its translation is CASSPRASEANYGYTF.

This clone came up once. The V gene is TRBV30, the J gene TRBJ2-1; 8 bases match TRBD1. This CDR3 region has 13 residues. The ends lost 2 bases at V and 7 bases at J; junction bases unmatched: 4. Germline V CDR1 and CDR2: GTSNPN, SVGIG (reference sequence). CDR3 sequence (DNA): TGTGCCTGGAGTTCAGGGGGCTCTAATGAGCAGTTCTTC. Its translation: CAWSSGGSNEQFF.

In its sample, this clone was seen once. Here the CDR3 DNA reads TGTGCCAGCAGCAGGACAGGAGAGACCCAGTACTTC. Its protein product is CASSRTGETQYF. The chain is built from TRBV7-2 and TRBJ2-5; TRBD1 matches at 7 bases. Germline loops: CDR1 SGHTA, CDR2 FQGNSA. Trimming at V came to 5 bases and at J to 4 bases, leaving 1 base not matched to a gene. The CDR3 length is 12 residues.

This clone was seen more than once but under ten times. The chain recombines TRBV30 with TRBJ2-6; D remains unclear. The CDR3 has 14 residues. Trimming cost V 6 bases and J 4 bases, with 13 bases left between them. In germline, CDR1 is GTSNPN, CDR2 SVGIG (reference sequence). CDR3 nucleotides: TGTGCCTGTGTTACGGCGGCCGGGGCCAACGTCCTGACTTTC. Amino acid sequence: CACVTAAGANVLTF.

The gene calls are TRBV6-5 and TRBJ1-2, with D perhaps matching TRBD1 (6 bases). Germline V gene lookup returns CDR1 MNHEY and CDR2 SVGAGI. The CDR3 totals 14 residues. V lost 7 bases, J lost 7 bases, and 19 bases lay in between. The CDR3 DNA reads TGTGCCAGCAAACCCCCAGGGGCCGGCGGTGGCTACACCTTC. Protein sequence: CASKPPGAGGGYTF.

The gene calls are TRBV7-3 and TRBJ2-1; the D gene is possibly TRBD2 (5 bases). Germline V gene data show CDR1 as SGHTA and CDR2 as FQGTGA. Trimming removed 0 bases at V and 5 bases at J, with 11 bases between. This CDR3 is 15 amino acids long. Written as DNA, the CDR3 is TGTGCCAGCAGCTTAACTAGCGTGGGAGACAATGAGCAGTTCTTC. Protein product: CASSLTSVGDNEQFF.

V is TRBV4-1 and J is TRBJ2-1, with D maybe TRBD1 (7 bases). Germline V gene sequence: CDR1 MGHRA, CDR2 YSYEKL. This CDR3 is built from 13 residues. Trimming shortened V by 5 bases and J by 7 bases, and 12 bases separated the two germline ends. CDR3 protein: CASSEQGRNEQFF. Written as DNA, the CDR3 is TGCGCCAGCAGCGAACAGGGGAGGAATGAGCAGTTCTTC.

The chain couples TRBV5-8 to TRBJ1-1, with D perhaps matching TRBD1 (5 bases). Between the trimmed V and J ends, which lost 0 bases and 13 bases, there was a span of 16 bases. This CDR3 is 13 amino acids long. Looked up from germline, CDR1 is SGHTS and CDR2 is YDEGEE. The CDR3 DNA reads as TGTGCCAGCAGCTTGGAGGGGTTGAGAGTCGGTTTCTTT. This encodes CASSLEGLRVGFF. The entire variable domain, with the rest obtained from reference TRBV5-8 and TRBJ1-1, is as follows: EAGVTQSPTHLIKTRGQQATLRCSPISGHTSVYWYQQALGLGLQFLLWYDEGEERNRGNFPPRFSGRQFPNYSSELNVNALELEDSALYLCASSLEGLRVGFFGQGTRLTVV.

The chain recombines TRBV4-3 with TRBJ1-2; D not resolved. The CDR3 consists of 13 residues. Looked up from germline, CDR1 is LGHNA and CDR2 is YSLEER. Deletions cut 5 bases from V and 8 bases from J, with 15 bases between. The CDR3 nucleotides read TGCGCCAGCAGCGAGACCCCCGGGAGGGGCTACACCTTC. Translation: CASSETPGRGYTF.

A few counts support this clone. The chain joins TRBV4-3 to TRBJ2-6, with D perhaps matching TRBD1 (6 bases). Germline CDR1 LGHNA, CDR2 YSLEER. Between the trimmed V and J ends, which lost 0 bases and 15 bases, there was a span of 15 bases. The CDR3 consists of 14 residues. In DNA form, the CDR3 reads TGCGCCAGCAGCCAAGATTATCGGGACACAGGCCTGACTTTC. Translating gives CASSQDYRDTGLTF.

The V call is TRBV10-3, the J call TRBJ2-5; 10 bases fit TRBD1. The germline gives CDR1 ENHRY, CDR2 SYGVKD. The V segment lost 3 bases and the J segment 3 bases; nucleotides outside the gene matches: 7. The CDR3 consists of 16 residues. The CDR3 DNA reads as TGTGCCATCAGTGACGACAGGGGGCTAGGGGAAGAGACCCAGTACTTC. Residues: CAISDDRGLGEETQYF.

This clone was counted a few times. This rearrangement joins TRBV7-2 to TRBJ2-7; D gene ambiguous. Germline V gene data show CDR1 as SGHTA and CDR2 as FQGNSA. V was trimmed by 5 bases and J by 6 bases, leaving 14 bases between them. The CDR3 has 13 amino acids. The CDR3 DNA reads TGTGCCAGCAGCACAGTCGGCCGTCTCGAGCAGTACTTC. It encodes CASSTVGRLEQYF.

CDR3 DNA: TGTGCCAGCAGTCCCACCTCTAACTGGTACGAGCAGTACTTC. This gives the protein CASSPTSNWYEQYF. This chain links TRBV6-6 with TRBJ2-7; no definite D call. The CDR3 has 14 amino acids. V shed 5 bases and J shed 4 bases, with 15 bases lying between them. Germline lookup yields CDR1 MNHNY and CDR2 SVGAGI (reference sequence).

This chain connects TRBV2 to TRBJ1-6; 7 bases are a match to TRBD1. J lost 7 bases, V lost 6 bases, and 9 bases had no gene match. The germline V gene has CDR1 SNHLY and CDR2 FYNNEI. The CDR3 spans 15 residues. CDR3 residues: CASREQGSGNSPLHF. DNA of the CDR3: TGTGCCAGCAGAGAACAGGGGTCGGGGAATTCACCCCTCCACTTT.

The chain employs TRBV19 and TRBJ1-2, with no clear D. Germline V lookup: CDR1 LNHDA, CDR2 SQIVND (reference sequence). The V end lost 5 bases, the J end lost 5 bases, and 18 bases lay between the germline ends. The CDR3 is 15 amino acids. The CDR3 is CASSPQFERRYGYTF. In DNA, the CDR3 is TGTGCCAGTAGTCCCCAATTCGAGAGGAGGTATGGCTACACCTTC.

In DNA, the CDR3 is TGTGCCAGCAGTTACGGGCAGTTTAATTCACCCCTCCACTTT. Protein sequence: CASSYGQFNSPLHF. The chain joins TRBV6-5 to TRBJ1-6; no definite D call. The germline V and J ends were trimmed by 2 bases and 6 bases, with 8 bases remaining between them. The CDR3 is made up of 14 amino acids. Germline V gives CDR1 MNHEY, CDR2 SVGAGI.

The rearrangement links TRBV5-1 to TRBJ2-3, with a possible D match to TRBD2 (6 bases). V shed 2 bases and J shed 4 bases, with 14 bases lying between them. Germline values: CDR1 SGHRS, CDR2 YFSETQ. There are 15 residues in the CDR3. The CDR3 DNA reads TGCGCCAGCAGCTTCGGGGGAGTTATCGCAGATACGCAGTATTTT. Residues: CASSFGGVIADTQYF.